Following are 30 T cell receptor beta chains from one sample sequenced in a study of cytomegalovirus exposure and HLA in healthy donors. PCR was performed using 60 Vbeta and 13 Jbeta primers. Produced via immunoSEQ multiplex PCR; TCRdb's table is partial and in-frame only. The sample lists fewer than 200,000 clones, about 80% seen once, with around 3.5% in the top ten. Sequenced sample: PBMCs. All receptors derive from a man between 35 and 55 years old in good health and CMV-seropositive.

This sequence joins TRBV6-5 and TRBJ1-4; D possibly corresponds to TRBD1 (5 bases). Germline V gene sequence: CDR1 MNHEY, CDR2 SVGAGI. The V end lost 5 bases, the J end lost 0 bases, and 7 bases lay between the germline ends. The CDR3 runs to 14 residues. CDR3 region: CASSLTATNEKLFF. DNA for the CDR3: TGTGCCAGCAGTCTGACAGCAACTAATGAAAAACTGTTTTTT.

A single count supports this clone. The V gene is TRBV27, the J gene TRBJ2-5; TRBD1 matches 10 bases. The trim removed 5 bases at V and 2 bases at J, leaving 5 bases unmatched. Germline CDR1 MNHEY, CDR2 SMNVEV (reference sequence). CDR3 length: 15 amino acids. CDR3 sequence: CASSRGTGVQETQYF. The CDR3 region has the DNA TGTGCCAGCAGTCGTGGGACAGGGGTTCAAGAGACCCAGTACTTC.

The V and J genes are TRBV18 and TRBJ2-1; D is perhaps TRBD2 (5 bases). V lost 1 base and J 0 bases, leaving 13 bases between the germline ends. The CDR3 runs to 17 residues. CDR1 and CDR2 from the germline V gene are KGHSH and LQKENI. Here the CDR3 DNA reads TGTGCCAGCTCACCACAATTTTCAGCGGTCTCCTACAATGAGCAGTTCTTC. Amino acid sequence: CASSPQFSAVSYNEQFF.

This CDR3 is CASSYSGTSAYNEQFF. The CDR3, as DNA: TGTGCCAGCAGTTACTCTGGGACTAGCGCCTACAATGAGCAGTTCTTC. The chain uses TRBV6-5 and TRBJ2-1; TRBD2 aligns across 10 bases. The germline V gene has CDR1 MNHEY and CDR2 SVGAGI. The CDR3 has 16 amino acids. The junction had 1 base not matched to a gene; V was cut back by 0 bases and J by 2 bases.

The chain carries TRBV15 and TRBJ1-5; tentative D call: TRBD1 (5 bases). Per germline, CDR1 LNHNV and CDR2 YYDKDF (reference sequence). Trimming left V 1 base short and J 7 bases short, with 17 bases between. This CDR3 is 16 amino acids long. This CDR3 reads CATSRGGGREDQPQHF. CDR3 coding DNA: TGTGCCACCAGCAGAGGAGGAGGCAGGGAGGACCAGCCCCAGCATTTT.

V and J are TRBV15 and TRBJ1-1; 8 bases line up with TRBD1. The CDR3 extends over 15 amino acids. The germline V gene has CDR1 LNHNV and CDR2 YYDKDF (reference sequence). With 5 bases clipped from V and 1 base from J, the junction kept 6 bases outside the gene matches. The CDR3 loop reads CATSLDREGNTEAFF. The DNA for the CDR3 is TGTGCCACCAGCCTGGACAGGGAGGGGAACACTGAAGCTTTCTTT.

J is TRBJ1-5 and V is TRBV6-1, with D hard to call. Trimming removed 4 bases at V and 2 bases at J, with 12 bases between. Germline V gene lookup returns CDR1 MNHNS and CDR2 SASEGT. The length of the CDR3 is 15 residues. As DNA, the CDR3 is TGTGCCAGCAGTGCCTACTTTGCTGGCAATCAGCCCCAGCATTTT. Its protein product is CASSAYFAGNQPQHF.

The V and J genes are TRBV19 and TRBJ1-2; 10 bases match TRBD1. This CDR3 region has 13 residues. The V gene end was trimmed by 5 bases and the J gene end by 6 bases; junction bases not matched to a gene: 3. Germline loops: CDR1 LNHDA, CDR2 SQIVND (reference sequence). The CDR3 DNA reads TGTGCCAGTAGTGCGACAGGGGGCCATGGCTACACCTTC. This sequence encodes CASSATGGHGYTF.

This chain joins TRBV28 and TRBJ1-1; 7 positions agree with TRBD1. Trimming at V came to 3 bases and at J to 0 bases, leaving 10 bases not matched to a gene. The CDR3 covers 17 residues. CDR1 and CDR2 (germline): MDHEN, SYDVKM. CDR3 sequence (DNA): TGTGCCAGCAGTTTTCGACAGGGCCTAACCATGAACACTGAAGCTTTCTTT. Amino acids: CASSFRQGLTMNTEAFF.

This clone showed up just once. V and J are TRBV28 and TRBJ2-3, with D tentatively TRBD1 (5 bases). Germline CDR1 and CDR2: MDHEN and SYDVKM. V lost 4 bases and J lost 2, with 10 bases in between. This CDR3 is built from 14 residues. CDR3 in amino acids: CASSSTEPTDTQYF. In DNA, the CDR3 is TGTGCCAGCAGTTCGACAGAACCCACAGATACGCAGTATTTT.

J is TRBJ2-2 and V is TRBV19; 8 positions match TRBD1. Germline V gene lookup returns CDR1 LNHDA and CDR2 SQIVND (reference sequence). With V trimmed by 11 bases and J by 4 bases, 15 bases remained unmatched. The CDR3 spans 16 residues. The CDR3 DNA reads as TGTGCCCAGTACCGGGACAGGCGGGTGATCACCGGGGAGCTGTTTTTT. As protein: CAQYRDRRVITGELFF.

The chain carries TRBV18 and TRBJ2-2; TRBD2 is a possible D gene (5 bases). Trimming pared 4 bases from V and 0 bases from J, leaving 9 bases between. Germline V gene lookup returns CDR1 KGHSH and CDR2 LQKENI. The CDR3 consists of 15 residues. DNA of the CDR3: TGTGCCAGCTCACATATCGGGGCGAACACCGGGGAGCTGTTTTTT. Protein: CASSHIGANTGELFF.

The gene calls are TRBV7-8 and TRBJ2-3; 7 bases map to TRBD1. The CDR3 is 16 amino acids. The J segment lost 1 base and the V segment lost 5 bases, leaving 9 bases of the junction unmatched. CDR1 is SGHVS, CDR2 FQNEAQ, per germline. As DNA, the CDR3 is TGTGCCAGCAGCCGTAACAGGGGCCTGGGCACAGATACGCAGTATTTT. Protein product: CASSRNRGLGTDTQYF.

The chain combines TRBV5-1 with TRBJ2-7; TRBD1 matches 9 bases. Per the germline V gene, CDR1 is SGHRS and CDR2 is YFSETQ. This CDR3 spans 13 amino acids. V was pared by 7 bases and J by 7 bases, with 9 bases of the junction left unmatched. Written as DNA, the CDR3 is TGCGCCAGCGGCCGGACAGGGGTAGAGGAGCAGTACTTC. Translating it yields CASGRTGVEEQYF.

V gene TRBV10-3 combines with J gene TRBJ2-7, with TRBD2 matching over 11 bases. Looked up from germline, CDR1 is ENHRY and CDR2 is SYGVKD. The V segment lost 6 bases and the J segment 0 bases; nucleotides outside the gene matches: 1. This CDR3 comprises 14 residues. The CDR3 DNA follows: TGTGCCATCAGGGGGACTAGCGGCTCCTACGAGCAGTACTTC. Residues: CAIRGTSGSYEQYF.

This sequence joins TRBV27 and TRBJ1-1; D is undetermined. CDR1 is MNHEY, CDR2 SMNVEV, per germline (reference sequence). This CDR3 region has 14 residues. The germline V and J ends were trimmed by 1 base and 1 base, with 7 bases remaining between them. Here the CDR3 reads CASSLLAENTEAFF. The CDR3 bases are TGTGCCAGCAGTTTATTGGCCGAGAACACTGAAGCTTTCTTT.

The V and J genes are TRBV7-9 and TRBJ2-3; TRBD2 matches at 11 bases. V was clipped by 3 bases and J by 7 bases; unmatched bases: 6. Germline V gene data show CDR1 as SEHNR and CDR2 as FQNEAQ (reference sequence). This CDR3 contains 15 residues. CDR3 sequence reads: CASSFEASGGYTQYF. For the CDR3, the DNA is TGTGCCAGCAGCTTCGAGGCTAGCGGGGGGTATACGCAGTATTTT.

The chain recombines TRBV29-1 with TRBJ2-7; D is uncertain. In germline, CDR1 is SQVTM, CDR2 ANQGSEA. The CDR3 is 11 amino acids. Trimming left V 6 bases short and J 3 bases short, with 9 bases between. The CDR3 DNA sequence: TGCAGCGTCTCCGACTTCTACGAGCAGTACTTC. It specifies CSVSDFYEQYF.

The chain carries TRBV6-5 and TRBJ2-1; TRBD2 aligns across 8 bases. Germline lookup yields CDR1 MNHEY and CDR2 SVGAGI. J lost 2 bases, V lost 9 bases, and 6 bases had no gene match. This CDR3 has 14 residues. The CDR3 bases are TGTGCCAGTCTCCTAGCGGGCACCTACAATGAGCAGTTCTTC. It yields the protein CASLLAGTYNEQFF.

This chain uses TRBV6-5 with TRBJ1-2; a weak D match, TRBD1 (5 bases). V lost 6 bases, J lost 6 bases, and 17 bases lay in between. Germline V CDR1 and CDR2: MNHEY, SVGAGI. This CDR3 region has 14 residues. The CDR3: CASRTRGKRDGYTF. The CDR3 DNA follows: TGTGCCAGCAGAACCCGGGGGAAGAGGGATGGCTACACCTTC.

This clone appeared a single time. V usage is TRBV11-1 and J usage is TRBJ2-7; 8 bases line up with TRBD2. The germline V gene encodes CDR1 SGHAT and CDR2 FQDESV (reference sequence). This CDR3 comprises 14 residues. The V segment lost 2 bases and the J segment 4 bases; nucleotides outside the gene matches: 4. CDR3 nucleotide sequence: TGTGCCAGCAGCTTAAAAGCGGGAGAGTACGAGCAGTACTTC. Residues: CASSLKAGEYEQYF. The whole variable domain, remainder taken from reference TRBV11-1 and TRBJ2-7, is EAEVAQSPRYKITEKSQAVAFWCDPISGHATLYWYRQILGQGPELLVQFQDESVVDDSQLPKDRFSAERLKGVDSTLKIQPAELGDSAMYLCASSLKAGEYEQYFGPGTRLTVT.

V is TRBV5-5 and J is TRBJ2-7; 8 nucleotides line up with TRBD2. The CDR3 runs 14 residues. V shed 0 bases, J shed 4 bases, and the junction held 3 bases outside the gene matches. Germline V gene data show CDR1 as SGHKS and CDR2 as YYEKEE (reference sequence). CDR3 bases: TGTGCCAGCAGCTTGGCCGGGAGGGCGTACGAGCAGTACTTC. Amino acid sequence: CASSLAGRAYEQYF.

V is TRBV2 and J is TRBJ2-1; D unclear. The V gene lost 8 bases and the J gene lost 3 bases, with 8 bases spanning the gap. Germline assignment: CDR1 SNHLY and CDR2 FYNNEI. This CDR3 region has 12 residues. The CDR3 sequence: CASGANYNEQFF. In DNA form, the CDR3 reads TGTGCCAGCGGAGCAAACTACAATGAGCAGTTCTTC. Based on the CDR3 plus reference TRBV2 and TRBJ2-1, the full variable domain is EPEVTQTPSHQVTQMGQEVILRCVPISNHLYFYWYRQILGQKVEFLVSFYNNEISEKSEIFDDQFSVERPDGSNFTLKIRSTKLEDSAMYFCASGANYNEQFFGPGTRLTVL.

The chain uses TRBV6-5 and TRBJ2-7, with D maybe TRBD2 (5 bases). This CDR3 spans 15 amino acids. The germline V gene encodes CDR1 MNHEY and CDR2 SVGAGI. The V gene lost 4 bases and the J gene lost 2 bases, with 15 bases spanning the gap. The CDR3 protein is CASSFSNGIAYEQYF. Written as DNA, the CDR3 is TGTGCCAGCAGTTTTTCTAACGGGATCGCCTACGAGCAGTACTTC.

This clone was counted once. The CDR3 reads CASSYIAASTDTQYF. CDR3 sequence (DNA): TGTGCCAGCAGCTACATAGCGGCTAGCACAGATACGCAGTATTTT. This chain links TRBV7-8 with TRBJ2-3, with D possibly matching TRBD2 (6 bases). Germline lookup yields CDR1 SGHVS and CDR2 FQNEAQ. Trimming shortened V by 4 bases and J by 0 bases, and 11 bases separated the two germline ends. The CDR3 sequence is 15 residues long.

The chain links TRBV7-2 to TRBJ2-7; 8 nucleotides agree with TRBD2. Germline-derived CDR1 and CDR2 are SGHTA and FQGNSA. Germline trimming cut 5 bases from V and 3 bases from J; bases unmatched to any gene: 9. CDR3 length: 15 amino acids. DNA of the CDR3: TGTGCCAGCAGCCGTGCTTGGGCGGGAGGCTACGAGCAGTACTTC. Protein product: CASSRAWAGGYEQYF.

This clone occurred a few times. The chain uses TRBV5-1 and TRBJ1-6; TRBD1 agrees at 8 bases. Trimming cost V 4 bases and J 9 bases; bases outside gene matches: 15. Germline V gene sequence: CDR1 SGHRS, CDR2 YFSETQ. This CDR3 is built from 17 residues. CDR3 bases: TGCGCCAGCAGCCCAGGGACAGGACGGGATAGGGGTTCACCCCTCCACTTT. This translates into CASSPGTGRDRGSPLHF.

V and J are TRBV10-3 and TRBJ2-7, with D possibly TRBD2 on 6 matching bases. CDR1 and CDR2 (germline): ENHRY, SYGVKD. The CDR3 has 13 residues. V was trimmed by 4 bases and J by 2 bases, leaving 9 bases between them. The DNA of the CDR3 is TGTGCCATCAGTGGGGGACTCCCCTACGAGCAGTACTTC. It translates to CAISGGLPYEQYF.

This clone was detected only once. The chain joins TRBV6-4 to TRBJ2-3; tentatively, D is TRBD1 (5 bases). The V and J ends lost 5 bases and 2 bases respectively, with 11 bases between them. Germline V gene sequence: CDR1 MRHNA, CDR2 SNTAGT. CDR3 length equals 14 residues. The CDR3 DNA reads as TGTGCCAGCAGTCCCCAGGGCTACACAGATACGCAGTATTTT. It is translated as CASSPQGYTDTQYF.

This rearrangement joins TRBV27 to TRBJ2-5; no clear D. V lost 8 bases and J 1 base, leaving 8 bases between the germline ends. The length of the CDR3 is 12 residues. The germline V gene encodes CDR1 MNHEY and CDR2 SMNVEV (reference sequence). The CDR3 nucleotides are TGTGCCAGCGGCCCCCTCCAAGAGACCCAGTACTTC. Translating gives CASGPLQETQYF.